One T cell receptor (beta chain) is described in this entry. The antigen is unknown. Vbeta (60) and Jbeta (13) primers were used in the PCR. Assay used: immunoSEQ multiplex PCR; TCRdb lists only in-frame clones, some missing. The sample lists roughly 100,000 clones; roughly three quarters were seen once. The CDR3 runs 13 residues. V lost 5 bases and J lost 5; bases outside the gene matches: 3. CDR1 is SGHTA, CDR2 FQGTGA, per germline. This entry comes from a study of cytomegalovirus exposure and HLA in healthy donors. In the study overall: As an earlier analysis found, about 190 million T cells yielded approximately 110 million unique TCR beta sequences.

General study results and limits: Exclusion applied to some V segments, including TRBV6-2 and TRBV6-3, as they were indistinguishable.

The rearrangement joins TRBV7-3 to TRBJ2-1, with 7 bases matching TRBD1. Sequencing input: PBMCs. The origin of this receptor is a man aged 35 to 55 in good health and CMV-seronegative. In DNA, the CDR3 is TGTGCCAGCAGCATGGGACAGAACAATGAGCAGTTCTTC. Translation gives CASSMGQNNEQFF.